The 26 T cell receptor beta chains given below trace back to one sample, sequenced in a study of OX40 agonist ivuxolimab in advanced cancers. Measured with immunoSEQ multiplex PCR; TCRdb has only the in-frame clones, and not every one. The sample yields more than 90,000 clones, roughly 80% seen once. Material: CD4+ or CD8+ T cells sorted from blood, obtained in a trial of the OX40 agonist ivuxolimab. The receptor source for this set is an adult with an advanced solid tumor such as melanoma, head and neck, liver or kidney cancer.

This clone has a handful of counts. The gene calls are TRBV6-1 and TRBJ2-4, with TRBD2 identical over 8 bases. Germline V gene data show CDR1 as MNHNS and CDR2 as SASEGT. The CDR3 has 13 amino acids. J lost 13 bases, V lost 2 bases, and 7 bases had no gene match. The CDR3 is CASSEKGLGNQYF. CDR3 nucleotide sequence: TGTGCCAGCAGTGAAAAGGGACTAGGTAACCAGTACTTC.

This clone was observed a handful of times. The chain recombines TRBV4-3 with TRBJ2-3; possibly TRBD1 or TRBD2 for D (7 bases each). The germline gives CDR1 LGHNA, CDR2 YSLEER. The length of the CDR3 is 17 residues. V was cut by 4 bases and J by 2 bases, with 19 bases left in between. CDR3 sequence reads: CASSPRLAGGVTDTQYF. Written as DNA, the CDR3 is TGCGCCAGCAGCCCCCGACTAGCAGGGGGGGTCACAGATACGCAGTATTTT.

This chain links TRBV2 with TRBJ1-2; possibly TRBD1 for D (5 bases). The germline gives CDR1 SNHLY, CDR2 FYNNEI. Trimming removed 5 bases from V and 0 bases from J, with 13 bases in between. The CDR3 loop spans 15 amino acids. The CDR3 sequence is CASSKTESANYGYTF. CDR3 DNA: TGTGCCAGCAGTAAGACAGAATCAGCTAACTATGGCTACACCTTC.

The chain employs TRBV11-1 and TRBJ2-5; TRBD2 aligns across 11 bases. The junction had 13 bases not matched to a gene; V was cut back by 5 bases and J by 5 bases. Looked up from germline, CDR1 is SGHAT and CDR2 is FQDESV (reference sequence). CDR3 length equals 17 residues. CDR3 in amino acids: CASSPGGGLAVGETQYF. As DNA, the CDR3 is TGTGCCAGCAGCCCCGGAGGGGGACTAGCGGTAGGCGAGACCCAGTACTTC. The variable domain in full, with the rest retrieved from reference TRBV11-1 and TRBJ2-5, is EAEVAQSPRYKITEKSQAVAFWCDPISGHATLYWYRQILGQGPELLVQFQDESVVDDSQLPKDRFSAERLKGVDSTLKIQPAELGDSAMYLCASSPGGGLAVGETQYFGPGTRLLVL.

CDR3 in DNA: TGTGCCAGCAGCACAGGGTTCACGCAGTTCTTC. This encodes CASSTGFTQFF. This chain links TRBV2 with TRBJ2-1; maybe TRBD1 (6 bases). Germline assignment: CDR1 SNHLY and CDR2 FYNNEI. V lost 6 bases to trimming and J lost 12 bases, with 12 bases between them. The CDR3 spans 11 residues.

The rearrangement links TRBV28 to TRBJ2-4, with D possibly being TRBD2 (6 bases). The V end was cut by 6 bases, the J end by 8 bases, with 11 bases between. CDR1 is MDHEN and CDR2 is SYDVKM in the germline V gene. The CDR3 has 12 residues. CDR3 coding DNA: TGTGCCAGCAGGGAGGGCCGTGACATTCAGTACTTC. It yields the protein CASREGRDIQYF.

This clone rates as medium-sized. The CDR3 DNA is TGTGCCAGCAGTGCTGGTTCACCCCTCCACTTT. This gives the protein CASSAGSPLHF. The chain couples TRBV2 to TRBJ1-6, with D uncertain. The germline V gene encodes CDR1 SNHLY and CDR2 FYNNEI. V lost 4 bases to trimming and J lost 9 bases, with 4 bases between them. CDR3 length: 11 residues.

The CDR3 sequence: CASSYSVGYNEQFF. The CDR3 bases are TGTGCCAGCAGTTACTCTGTAGGCTACAATGAGCAGTTCTTC. The V and J genes are TRBV6-5 and TRBJ2-1; D is unresolved. V was shortened by 0 bases and J by 3 bases, with 6 bases between the two germline ends. Germline loops: CDR1 MNHEY, CDR2 SVGAGI. The CDR3 contains 14 residues.

This sequence joins TRBV14 and TRBJ1-4, with a weak D call TRBD1 (6 bases). Germline V gene lookup returns CDR1 SGHDN and CDR2 FVKESK. This CDR3 is 13 amino acids long. The V end lost 0 bases, the J end lost 10 bases, and 9 bases lay between the germline ends. CDR3 sequence: CASSQDPQGKLFF. The CDR3 DNA is TGTGCCAGCAGCCAAGATCCACAGGGAAAACTGTTTTTT.

The chain recombines TRBV7-2 with TRBJ1-4; no reliable D call. V lost 5 bases and J 6 bases, leaving 22 bases between the germline ends. The CDR3 loop spans 17 amino acids. From germline, CDR1 is SGHTA and CDR2 FQGNSA. For the CDR3, the DNA is TGTGCCAGCAGCCCCTCCGTGGTCGGCAGCGGGGATGAAAAACTGTTTTTT. It is translated as CASSPSVVGSGDEKLFF.

This clone was detected only a few times. This sequence joins TRBV28 and TRBJ2-1; TRBD2 aligns across 11 bases. The V and J ends lost 5 bases and 7 bases, in that order; junction bases with no gene match: 7. The CDR3 spans 15 residues. Germline V lookup: CDR1 MDHEN, CDR2 SYDVKM. The CDR3: CASSITSGSLNEQFF. In DNA, the CDR3 is TGTGCCAGCAGTATAACTAGCGGGAGTTTGAATGAGCAGTTCTTC.

The chain joins TRBV29-1 to TRBJ2-1, with a weak D call TRBD2 (6 bases). The germline V gene encodes CDR1 SQVTM and CDR2 ANQGSEA. This CDR3 is 14 amino acids long. V lost 5 bases and J lost 4, with 15 bases in between. The chain's CDR3 is CSVPPGARYNEQFF. The DNA for the CDR3 is TGCAGCGTTCCTCCGGGAGCGAGGTACAATGAGCAGTTCTTC.

V usage is TRBV25-1 and J usage is TRBJ2-5, with D possibly being TRBD1 (6 bases). The CDR3 has 15 amino acids. CDR1 is MGHDK, CDR2 SYGVNS, per germline. V shed 4 bases and J shed 0 bases, with 12 bases lying between them. Here the CDR3 reads CASSGRQEHQETQYF. The DNA for the CDR3 is TGTGCCAGCAGTGGCCGACAGGAACACCAAGAGACCCAGTACTTC.

CDR3: CASSSPGTDYGYTF. CDR3 nucleotides: TGTGCCAGTAGTTCACCGGGGACAGATTATGGCTACACCTTC. The chain employs TRBV19 and TRBJ1-2; the match to TRBD1 covers 7 bases. Germline CDR1 LNHDA, CDR2 SQIVND (reference sequence). This CDR3 contains 14 residues. V lost 5 bases, J lost 5 bases, and 8 bases stayed unmatched.

V and J are TRBV25-1 and TRBJ1-2; no reliable D call. The CDR3 totals 12 residues. V gave up 6 bases and J gave up 4 bases, with 9 bases separating them. Germline V gene sequence: CDR1 MGHDK, CDR2 SYGVNS. For the CDR3, the DNA is TGTGCCAGCAGGGGCGGCGGCTATGGCTACACCTTC. Amino acid sequence: CASRGGGYGYTF.

The rearrangement links TRBV6-5 to TRBJ1-3; D gene uncertain. Germline values: CDR1 MNHEY, CDR2 SVGAGI. Trimming pared 0 bases from V and 2 bases from J, leaving 8 bases between. The CDR3 is 15 amino acids. In DNA form, the CDR3 reads TGTGCCAGCAGTTACTCCCCTACGACTGGAAACACCATATATTTT. Amino acids: CASSYSPTTGNTIYF.

This chain links TRBV5-1 with TRBJ2-1; tentatively, D is TRBD1 or TRBD2 (5 bases each). V lost 4 bases to trimming and J lost 4 bases, with 12 bases between them. Per the germline V gene, CDR1 is SGHRS and CDR2 is YFSETQ. The CDR3 consists of 14 residues. The CDR3 region has the DNA TGCGCCAGCAGCCCCGGGACCGGTTACAATGAGCAGTTCTTC. Translated, it gives CASSPGTGYNEQFF. Looking up the rest from reference TRBV5-1 and TRBJ2-1 gives the full variable domain: KAGVTQTPRYLIKTRGQQVTLSCSPISGHRSVSWYQQTPGQGLQFLFEYFSETQRNKGNFPGRFSGRQFSNSRSEMNVSTLELGDSALYLCASSPGTGYNEQFFGPGTRLTVL.

The J gene is TRBJ1-1, the V gene TRBV18; 10 bases map to TRBD1. The CDR3 loop spans 16 amino acids. Germline V gives CDR1 KGHSH, CDR2 LQKENI. Trimming removed 2 bases from V and 4 bases from J; junction bases left unmatched: 7. The CDR3 sequence: CASSPRQGARGTEAFF. The CDR3 coding sequence is TGTGCCAGCTCACCAAGACAGGGGGCGCGGGGCACTGAAGCTTTCTTT.

The chain uses TRBV28 and TRBJ2-7; D ambiguous. The CDR3 is made up of 14 amino acids. Trimming stripped 2 bases from V and 0 bases from J, with 8 bases between. The V gene's germline CDR1 is MDHEN and CDR2 SYDVKM. CDR3 residues: CASSLTTSSYEQYF. CDR3 sequence (DNA): TGTGCCAGCAGTTTAACTACGAGCTCCTACGAGCAGTACTTC.

V usage is TRBV30 and J usage is TRBJ2-5, with D possibly being TRBD2 (7 bases). V lost 0 bases and J 9 bases, leaving 17 bases between the germline ends. Germline-derived CDR1 and CDR2 are GTSNPN and SVGIG (reference sequence). The CDR3 is 14 residues long. The CDR3 bases are TGTGCCTGGAGTGTAAAGCCGGGGAGGGGGGCCCAGTACTTC. Its protein product is CAWSVKPGRGAQYF.

V is TRBV7-2 and J is TRBJ2-2; 7 bases agree with TRBD2. After removal of 1 base from V and 6 bases from J, the junction contained 2 bases not matched to a gene. The germline gives CDR1 SGHTA, CDR2 FQGNSA. CDR3 length: 14 residues. The CDR3 reads CASSLDGGSGELFF. The DNA for the CDR3 is TGTGCCAGCAGCTTAGACGGGGGGTCCGGGGAGCTGTTTTTT.

V and J are TRBV28 and TRBJ2-3; possible D gene TRBD1, 7 bases. The CDR3 is made up of 14 amino acids. V lost 8 bases, J lost 2 bases, and 14 bases lay in between. Looked up from germline, CDR1 is MDHEN and CDR2 is SYDVKM. This CDR3 is CASSPGGPTDTQYF. The CDR3 DNA is TGTGCCAGCTCCCCAGGGGGGCCCACAGATACGCAGTATTTT.

V usage is TRBV5-5 and J usage is TRBJ1-5; maybe TRBD1 (6 bases). V was cut by 2 bases and J by 0 bases, with 9 bases left in between. Per the germline V gene, CDR1 is SGHKS and CDR2 is YYEKEE (reference sequence). The CDR3 is 15 amino acids. CDR3 protein: CASSFRQDSNQPQHF. The CDR3 coding sequence is TGTGCCAGCAGCTTCCGACAGGATAGCAATCAGCCCCAGCATTTT.

The J gene is TRBJ2-6, the V gene TRBV6-5; 8 bases are a match to TRBD1. V was clipped by 5 bases and J by 3 bases; unmatched bases: 3. Germline V gene lookup returns CDR1 MNHEY and CDR2 SVGAGI. The CDR3 loop spans 15 amino acids. The CDR3 loop reads CASSQGAFGANVLTF. Here the CDR3 DNA reads TGTGCCAGCAGTCAGGGGGCGTTTGGGGCCAACGTCCTGACTTTC.

The chain links TRBV7-9 to TRBJ1-4; D is uncertain. The V end was cut by 1 base, the J end by 10 bases, with 10 bases between. In germline, CDR1 is SEHNR, CDR2 FQNEAQ (reference sequence). The CDR3 is 13 residues long. The DNA of the CDR3 is TGTGCCAGCAGCTTAGTTTCGGGAGGAAAACTGTTTTTT. Amino acid sequence: CASSLVSGGKLFF.

With respect to this clone: Other DNA sequences within the sample encode an identical CDR3. This chain uses TRBV9 with TRBJ1-1; D is unresolved. With 0 bases removed from V and 0 bases from J, the gap between germline ends came to 6 bases. Germline CDR1 reads SGDLS; CDR2 reads YYNGEE. This CDR3 comprises 14 residues. CDR3 bases: TGTGCCAGCAGCGTAGGACGGCTGAACACTGAAGCTTTCTTT. Residues: CASSVGRLNTEAFF. Supplemented by reference TRBV9 and TRBJ1-1, the full variable domain reads DSGVTQTPKHLITATGQRVTLRCSPRSGDLSVYWYQQSLDQGLQFLIQYYNGEERAKGNILERFSAQQFPDLHSELNLSSLELGDSALYFCASSVGRLNTEAFFGQGTRLTVV.